This TCR beta chain is from a study of vaccination and CD4 T cells after COVID-19. Study context: Overlapping SARS-CoV-2, HCoV-NL63, HCoV-OC43 and HCoV-229E spike peptides stimulated the cells.

To note about this clonotype: Its cognate antigen is unknown.

CD4+ T cells that had been cultured provided DNA sequenced with the Oncomine TCR Beta short-read assay. Cultures of CD4+ T cells served as the source for extracting genomic DNA. MiXCR, run by TCRdb on the PCR reads, gives a single entry per CDR3 protein. The table records around 10,000 distinct CDR3 sequences, approximately 20% of them present only once. The CDR3 sequence is 12 residues long. In germline, CDR1 is SGHNT, CDR2 YYREEE (reference sequence). Trimming left V 0 bases short and J 6 bases short, with 5 bases between. This sample's treatment: roughly 10-day PBMC culture with coronavirus spike peptide pools or control peptides (ViraFEST assay). Per-well cultures of some 2 million PBMCs received roughly 9.3 IU/ml IL-2 and about 9.6 ug/ml peptide pools.

The source of this sequence is a human donor who had recovered from COVID-19. The source was CD4+ T cells from blood, cultured in vitro, collected after SARS-CoV-2 vaccination. V is TRBV5-4 and J is TRBJ2-3; D is unclear. As DNA, the CDR3 is TGTGCCAGCAGCTTGGTAAAGGATACGCAGTATTTT. Its protein product is CASSLVKDTQYF.